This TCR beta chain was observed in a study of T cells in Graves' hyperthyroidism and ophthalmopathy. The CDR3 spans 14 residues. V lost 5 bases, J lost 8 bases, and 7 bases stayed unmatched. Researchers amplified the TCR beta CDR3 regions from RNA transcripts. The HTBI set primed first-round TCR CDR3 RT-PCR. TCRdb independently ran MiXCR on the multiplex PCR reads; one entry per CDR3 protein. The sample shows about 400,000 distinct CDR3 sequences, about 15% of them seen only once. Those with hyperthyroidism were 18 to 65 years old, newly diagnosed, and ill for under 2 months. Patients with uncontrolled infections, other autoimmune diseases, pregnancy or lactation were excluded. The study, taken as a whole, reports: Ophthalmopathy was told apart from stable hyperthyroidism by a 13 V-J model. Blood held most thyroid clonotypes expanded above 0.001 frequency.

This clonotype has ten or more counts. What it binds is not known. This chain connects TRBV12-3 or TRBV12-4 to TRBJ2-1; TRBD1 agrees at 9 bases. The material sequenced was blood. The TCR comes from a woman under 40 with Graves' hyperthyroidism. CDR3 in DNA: TGTGCCAGCAGTCGGGGGACAGGGCGCGATGAGCAGTTCTTC. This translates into CASSRGTGRDEQFF.